A single sample is the source of the 9 T cell receptor beta chains below, sequenced in a study of T cells after yellow fever vaccination. TCRdb called the 5' RACE reads again in MiXCR, with one record for every CDR3 protein. This sample yields 280,000 or so distinct CDR3 sequences, of which around 8.6% are seen a single time; around 3.5% belongs to the top ten. The material was CD4+ T cells sorted from PBMCs, obtained 5 days after the yellow fever booster vaccination. These TCRs come from a man younger than 35 who received the YFV17D yellow fever vaccine.

This clonotype was detected only a few times. CDR3 region: CASSQDVTGGTYEQYF. As DNA, the CDR3 is TGTGCCAGCAGCCAAGACGTAACAGGCGGGACCTACGAGCAGTACTTC. The genes are TRBV4-2 and TRBJ2-7; possibly TRBD2 for D (6 bases). The CDR3 has 16 residues. The germline CDR1 and CDR2 sequences are LGHNA and YNFKEQ. V lost 0 bases and J lost 2, with 14 bases in between.

There are many counts of this clonotype. CDR3: CASSQEDYQPQHF. The CDR3 nucleotides are TGCGCCAGCAGCCAAGAAGACTATCAGCCCCAGCATTTT. The chain employs TRBV4-1 and TRBJ1-5; no definite D call. Per the germline V gene, CDR1 is MGHRA and CDR2 is YSYEKL. This CDR3 is 13 amino acids long. V was shortened by 0 bases and J by 5 bases, with 5 bases between the two germline ends.

This clonotype was detected ten times or more. This chain joins TRBV4-1 and TRBJ1-5, with 9 bases that match TRBD1. The germline V gene has CDR1 MGHRA and CDR2 YSYEKL. V lost 7 bases and J lost 0; bases outside the gene matches: 4. This CDR3 comprises 15 residues. The CDR3 DNA is TGCGCCAGCACCAGGACAGGGGATAGCAATCAGCCCCAGCATTTT. The encoded protein is CASTRTGDSNQPQHF.

This clonotype was observed a handful of times. The V call is TRBV6-2 or TRBV6-3, the J call TRBJ2-2, with D possibly being TRBD1 (5 bases). Germline V gene data show CDR1 as MNHEY and CDR2 as SVGEGT. The CDR3 loop spans 14 amino acids. Trimming stripped 7 bases from V and 4 bases from J, with 13 bases between. CDR3 region: CASTAQVGTGELFF. For the CDR3, the DNA is TGTGCCAGCACGGCACAGGTGGGCACCGGGGAGCTGTTTTTT.

The chain uses TRBV20-1 and TRBJ2-3; 8 bases map to TRBD2. V lost 5 bases, J lost 4 bases, and 14 bases stayed unmatched. Looked up from germline, CDR1 is DFQATT and CDR2 is SNEGSKA (reference sequence). The CDR3 has 16 amino acids. CDR3: CSAPGSGVYEADTQYF. The DNA of the CDR3 is TGCAGTGCTCCGGGTAGCGGGGTCTATGAGGCAGATACGCAGTATTTT.

The chain is built from TRBV10-3 and TRBJ2-2, with 7 nucleotides matching TRBD2. J lost 4 bases, V lost 8 bases, and 7 bases had no gene match. Germline V gene lookup returns CDR1 ENHRY and CDR2 SYGVKD. This CDR3 region has 14 residues. The DNA of the CDR3 is TGTGCCATCGGGCCGGGGGAGGGCACCGGGGAGCTGTTTTTT. It is translated as CAIGPGEGTGELFF.

This clonotype was observed a few times. This rearrangement joins TRBV2 to TRBJ2-1; 11 nucleotides match TRBD2. Trimming took 5 bases from V and 2 from J; bases not matched to a gene: 5. The CDR3 totals 16 residues. In germline, CDR1 is SNHLY, CDR2 FYNNEI. The CDR3 spells CASSQIAGGAYNEQFF. The CDR3 nucleotides read TGTGCCAGCAGTCAGATAGCGGGGGGGGCCTACAATGAGCAGTTCTTC.

In this sample, this clonotype turned up a few times. The rearrangement links TRBV7-9 to TRBJ1-1; D gene unclear. The CDR3 loop spans 10 amino acids. V gave up 5 bases and J gave up 7 bases, with 5 bases separating them. Germline V gives CDR1 SEHNR, CDR2 FQNEAQ (reference sequence). This CDR3 is CASSGNEAFF. Here the CDR3 DNA reads TGTGCCAGCAGCGGTAATGAAGCTTTCTTT.

The chain links TRBV20-1 to TRBJ2-1; possibly TRBD2 for D (6 bases). The CDR3 spans 19 residues. Trimming pared 0 bases from V and 4 bases from J, leaving 25 bases between. CDR1 and CDR2 from the germline V gene are DFQATT and SNEGSKA (reference sequence). In nucleotides, the CDR3 is TGCAGTGCTAGAGATCGACTATCGGGTGGTGGCGGGGATTACAATGAGCAGTTCTTC. Translating it yields CSARDRLSGGGGDYNEQFF.